This T cell receptor beta chain was obtained from a study of regulatory T cells in long-lasting Graves disease. Assembly of TCR beta libraries relied on iRepertoire HTBI primers together with Arm-PCR of CDR3 regions. TCRdb independently ran MiXCR on the multiplex PCR reads; one entry per CDR3 protein. The sample shows more than 300,000 distinct CDR3 sequences, roughly 25% of them seen only once. Germline V gene sequence: CDR1 GTSNPN, CDR2 SVGIG (reference sequence). Trimming left V 0 bases short and J 6 bases short, with 6 bases between. This CDR3 has 11 amino acids. Specified time point: persistent/refractory GD, antithyroid drugs over 5 years with positive TRAb. RNA extracted from PBMCs served as the sequencing template. From each patient, nine milliliters of peripheral blood was drawn and collected into an EDTA anticoagulant tube.

The TCR comes from a woman between 40 and 55 years old with Graves disease. V and J are TRBV30 and TRBJ2-7; tentative D call: TRBD1 (6 bases). The specimen comprised peripheral blood mononuclear cells (PBMCs), sampled when the disease was refractory, from a patient treated with antithyroid drugs. The CDR3 reads CAWSVGGEQYF. CDR3 sequence (DNA): TGTGCCTGGAGTGTAGGGGGCGAGCAGTACTTC.